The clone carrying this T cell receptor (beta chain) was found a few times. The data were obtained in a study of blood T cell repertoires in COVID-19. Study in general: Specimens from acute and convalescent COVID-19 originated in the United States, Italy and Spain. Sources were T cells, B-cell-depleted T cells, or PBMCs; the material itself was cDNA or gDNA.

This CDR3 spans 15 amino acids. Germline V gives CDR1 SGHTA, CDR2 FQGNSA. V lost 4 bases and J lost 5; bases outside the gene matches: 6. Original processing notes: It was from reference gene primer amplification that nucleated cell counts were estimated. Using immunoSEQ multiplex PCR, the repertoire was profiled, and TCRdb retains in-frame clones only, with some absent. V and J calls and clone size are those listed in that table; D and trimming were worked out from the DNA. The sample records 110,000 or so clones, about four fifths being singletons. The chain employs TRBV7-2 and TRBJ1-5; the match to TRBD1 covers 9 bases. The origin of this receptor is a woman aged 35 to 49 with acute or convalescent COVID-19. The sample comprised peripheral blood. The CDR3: CASSSLGTGHQPQHF. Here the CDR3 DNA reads TGTGCCAGCAGCTCCCTGGGGACAGGGCATCAGCCCCAGCATTTT.